This T cell receptor beta chain was captured in a study of blood T cells in healthy people across ages. The V gene end was trimmed by 0 bases and the J gene end by 7 bases; junction bases not matched to a gene: 5. In germline, CDR1 is GTSNPN, CDR2 SVGIG (reference sequence). The CDR3 is made up of 14 amino acids. It was with a sample-barcoded 5' primer and a J-beta primer mix that a second PCR of roughly 7 to 12 cycles was run. TCRdb itself ran the 5' RACE reads through MiXCR, one entry per CDR3 protein. The sample yields approximately 800,000 distinct CDR3 sequences, about a quarter seen once. Study findings and constraints: Measured against age, TCR beta diversity per million T cells decreased in a roughly linear manner. PBMCs went unsorted, and a conclusive naive versus antigen-experienced comparison was therefore prevented.

On this clonotype: No antigen is known for it.

The same data also went into a second study, on T cells of mothers and their children.

The gene calls are TRBV30 and TRBJ1-5; 8 bases map to TRBD1. The TCR sequence derives from a boy between 10 and 17 years old in good health. The sequencing sample was made of blood. The CDR3 DNA reads TGTGCCTGGAGTGTACAGGGGGTTGGGCAGCCCCAGCATTTT. It specifies CAWSVQGVGQPQHF.